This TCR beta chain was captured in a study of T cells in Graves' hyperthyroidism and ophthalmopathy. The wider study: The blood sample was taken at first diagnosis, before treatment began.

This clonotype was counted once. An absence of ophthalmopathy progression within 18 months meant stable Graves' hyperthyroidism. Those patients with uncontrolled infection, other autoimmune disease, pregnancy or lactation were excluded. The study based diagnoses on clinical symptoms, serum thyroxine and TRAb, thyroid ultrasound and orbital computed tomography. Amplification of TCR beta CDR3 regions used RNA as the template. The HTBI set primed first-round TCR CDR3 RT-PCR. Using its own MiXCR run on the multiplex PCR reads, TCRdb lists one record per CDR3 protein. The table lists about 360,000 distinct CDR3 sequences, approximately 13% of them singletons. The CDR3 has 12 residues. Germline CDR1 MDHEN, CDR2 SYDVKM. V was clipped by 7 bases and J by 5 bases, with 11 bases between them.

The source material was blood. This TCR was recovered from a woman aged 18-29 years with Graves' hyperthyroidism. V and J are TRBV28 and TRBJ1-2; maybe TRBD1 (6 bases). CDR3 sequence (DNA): TGTGCCAGCAAGACCGGACAGTATGGCTACACCTTC. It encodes CASKTGQYGYTF.